The clone carrying this T cell receptor (beta chain) was seen ten or more times. This sample is part of a study of early T cells in non-severe SARS-CoV-2 infection. MiXCR, run by TCRdb on the 5' RACE reads, gives a single entry per CDR3 protein. The repertoire consists of approximately 100,000 distinct CDR3 sequences, with 11% occurring once and the leading ten covering 5.1%. V lost 7 bases and J lost 3; bases outside the gene matches: 15. The germline gives CDR1 SGHDT, CDR2 YYEEEE. The CDR3 length is 17 residues. The sequenced material came from whole blood. The clonotype comes from an adult who was a healthcare worker with PCR-confirmed SARS-CoV-2 infection or an uninfected control (not recorded which). This chain links TRBV5-6 with TRBJ2-2; 7 bases fit TRBD2. CDR3 sequence reads: CASGPKSTSRYTGELFF. CDR3 DNA sequence: TGTGCCAGCGGCCCCAAGTCGACTAGCCGATACACCGGGGAGCTGTTTTTT.